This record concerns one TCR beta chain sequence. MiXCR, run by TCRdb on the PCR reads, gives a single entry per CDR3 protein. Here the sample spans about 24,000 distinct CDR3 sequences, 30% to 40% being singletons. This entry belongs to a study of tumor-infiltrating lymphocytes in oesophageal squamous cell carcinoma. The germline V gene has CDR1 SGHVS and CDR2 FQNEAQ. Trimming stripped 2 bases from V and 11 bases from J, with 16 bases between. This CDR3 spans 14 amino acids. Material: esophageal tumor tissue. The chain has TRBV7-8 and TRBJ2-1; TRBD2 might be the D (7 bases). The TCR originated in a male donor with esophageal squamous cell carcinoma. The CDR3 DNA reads TGTGCCAGCAGCTTAAGGGGGGGGGCCAGAAAGCAGTTCTTC. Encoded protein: CASSLRGGARKQFF.